This T cell receptor (beta chain) is drawn from a study of blood T cell repertoires in COVID-19. Germline trimming cut 4 bases from V and 5 bases from J; bases unmatched to any gene: 4. The CDR3 has 14 amino acids. Germline values: CDR1 SGHAT, CDR2 FQNNGV. Original analysis: Estimation of nucleated cell counts was performed using reference gene primer amplification. Clones were read by immunoSEQ multiplex PCR, and TCRdb kept only the in-frame ones, dropping some. V, J and clone size derive from that table, while D and trimming were established from the DNA sequence. The sample lists over 150,000 clones; around 82% were seen once.

The TCR was taken from a woman older than 75 with acute or convalescent COVID-19. The sample comprised peripheral blood. The rearrangement joins TRBV11-2 to TRBJ1-2; the match to TRBD1 covers 10 bases. The CDR3 loop reads CASSSGQGVYGYTF. The CDR3 region has the DNA TGTGCCAGCAGCTCTGGACAGGGGGTTTATGGCTACACCTTC.